This passage covers 17 T cell receptor beta chains from one sample sequenced in a study of CD8 T cells in Susac syndrome (dated by TCRdb to between 2018 and 2020). Libraries came from the immunoSEQ multiplex PCR assay. RNA was extracted using the RNeasy kit, and about 0.45 to 1 ug of the RNA was reverse transcribed with random hexamers. Clones were called with MiXCR by TCRdb after fastp trimmed the public reads at Q25, and only in-frame beta chains were retained. Each entry is one CDR3 protein sequence, shown with its most common DNA and genes. This sample has some 260,000 distinct CDR3 sequences in its table, and roughly 84% of those were observed once. The top ten clones comprise approximately 0.11% of the sample. Material for sequencing was CD8+ T cells from PBMCs. All receptors derive from a human donor with multiple sclerosis.

V gene TRBV7-8 combines with J gene TRBJ2-7; possibly TRBD1 or TRBD2 for D (5 bases each). V gave up 6 bases and J gave up 7 bases, with 16 bases separating them. This CDR3 spans 13 amino acids. Germline V gene data show CDR1 as SGHVS and CDR2 as FQNEAQ. The CDR3 here is CASRGTAVGEQYF. The CDR3 nucleotides read TGTGCCAGCAGAGGGACGGCGGTGGGGGAGCAGTACTTC. Combining the CDR3 with reference TRBV7-8 and TRBJ2-7 gives the whole variable domain GAGVSQSPRYKVAKRGQDVALRCDPISGHVSLFWYQQALGQGPEFLTYFQNEAQLDKSGLPSDRFFAERPEGSVSTLKIQRTQQEDSAVYLCASRGTAVGEQYFGPGTRLTVT.

The chain carries TRBV30 and TRBJ2-1; 10 bases line up with TRBD1. Germline CDR1 GTSNPN, CDR2 SVGIG (reference sequence). Trimming cost V 5 bases and J 6 bases; bases outside gene matches: 7. The CDR3 loop spans 14 amino acids. In nucleotides, the CDR3 is TGTGCCTGGTTCGACAGGGGGCTGGTCAATGAGCAGTTCTTC. It codes for CAWFDRGLVNEQFF.

The rearrangement links TRBV15 to TRBJ1-3; no definite D call. Germline values: CDR1 LNHNV, CDR2 YYDKDF (reference sequence). V dropped 10 bases and J dropped 3 bases, with 13 bases sitting between them. This CDR3 has 13 residues. Here the CDR3 reads CAITDLYGNTIYF. DNA of the CDR3: TGTGCCATCACGGACCTCTATGGAAACACCATATATTTT.

The gene calls are TRBV20-1 and TRBJ2-7, with TRBD2 identical over 13 bases. The CDR3 is 15 residues long. Germline V CDR1 and CDR2: DFQATT, SNEGSKA (reference sequence). V lost 0 bases, J lost 1 base, and 0 bases stayed unmatched. The CDR3 nucleotides read TGCAGTGCTAGAGAGGGACTAGCGGGGTCCTACGAGCAGTACTTC. Amino acids: CSAREGLAGSYEQYF.

The chain joins TRBV7-9 to TRBJ2-2; 12 bases map to TRBD2. The junction had 4 bases not matched to a gene; V was cut back by 5 bases and J by 3 bases. The CDR3 is made up of 16 amino acids. Germline-derived CDR1 and CDR2 are SEHNR and FQNEAQ (reference sequence). The CDR3 nucleotides read TGTGCCAGCAGCGAGACTAGCGGGAGAGACACCGGGGAGCTGTTTTTT. Translating it yields CASSETSGRDTGELFF.

The chain couples TRBV5-1 to TRBJ2-1, with 10 nucleotides matching TRBD2. Germline CDR1 reads SGHRS; CDR2 reads YFSETQ. The CDR3 runs to 16 residues. Trimming removed 4 bases from V and 8 bases from J; junction bases left unmatched: 12. This CDR3 reads CASSPPRVAGGYEQFF. CDR3 in DNA: TGCGCCAGCAGCCCTCCTCGAGTAGCGGGAGGATATGAGCAGTTCTTC.

The chain carries TRBV27 and TRBJ1-2; 7 bases agree with TRBD1. The germline CDR1 and CDR2 sequences are MNHEY and SMNVEV (reference sequence). This CDR3 is 15 amino acids long. The V gene end was trimmed by 0 bases and the J gene end by 2 bases; junction bases not matched to a gene: 3. Written as DNA, the CDR3 is TGTGCCAGCAGTTTATCGGCAGGGGGGAACTATGGCTACACCTTC. Translation gives CASSLSAGGNYGYTF.

The gene calls are TRBV19 and TRBJ1-4, with TRBD1 identical over 7 bases. The CDR3 consists of 17 residues. The ends lost 4 bases at V and 7 bases at J; junction bases unmatched: 15. Germline CDR1 and CDR2: LNHDA and SQIVND (reference sequence). CDR3 DNA sequence: TGTGCCAGTAGTAATCCCTCCCAGACAGGGATATTTGAAAAACTGTTTTTT. Protein: CASSNPSQTGIFEKLFF.

The chain carries TRBV10-3 and TRBJ1-2; the D is unclear. The CDR3 sequence is 16 residues long. CDR1 ENHRY and CDR2 SYGVKD come from the germline V gene. With 2 bases removed from V and 4 bases from J, the gap between germline ends came to 17 bases. CDR3: CAISEGRLLELYGYTF. The DNA for the CDR3 is TGTGCCATCAGTGAGGGTCGACTTCTCGAGCTCTATGGCTACACCTTC.

This rearrangement joins TRBV5-1 to TRBJ2-1; D remains ambiguous. There are 12 residues in the CDR3. The V and J ends lost 0 bases and 7 bases respectively, with 5 bases between them. The germline V gene encodes CDR1 SGHRS and CDR2 YFSETQ. CDR3 protein: CASSLVYNEQFF. CDR3 sequence (DNA): TGCGCCAGCAGCTTGGTTTATAATGAGCAGTTCTTC.

This rearrangement joins TRBV10-3 to TRBJ2-1; TRBD2 agrees at 12 bases. Per germline, CDR1 ENHRY and CDR2 SYGVKD. CDR3 length: 17 amino acids. The J segment lost 1 base and the V segment lost 3 bases, leaving 4 bases of the junction unmatched. The CDR3 nucleotides are TGTGCCATCAGTGAACTTGGACTAGCGGGGTCCTACAATGAGCAGTTCTTC. Its protein product is CAISELGLAGSYNEQFF.

This clonotype was observed a few times. The chain combines TRBV7-2 with TRBJ2-6; D perhaps matches TRBD1 (5 bases). V lost 6 bases and J 3 bases, leaving 9 bases between the germline ends. The CDR3 length is 14 residues. From germline, CDR1 is SGHTA and CDR2 FQGNSA. CDR3 residues: CASSPDNGANVLTF. In DNA, the CDR3 is TGTGCCAGCAGTCCGGACAATGGGGCCAACGTCCTGACTTTC.

V is TRBV28 and J is TRBJ2-5; tentatively, D is TRBD1 (5 bases). Germline V gene data show CDR1 as MDHEN and CDR2 as SYDVKM. The CDR3 consists of 14 residues. The V gene lost 7 bases and the J gene lost 3 bases, with 15 bases spanning the gap. The CDR3 DNA follows: TGTGCCAGCACGACTTCCCTAGGGGAAGAGACCCAGTACTTC. Translated: CASTTSLGEETQYF.

The gene calls are TRBV12-3 or TRBV12-4 and TRBJ1-2; tentatively, D is TRBD1 (5 bases). The CDR3 is 13 residues long. V dropped 6 bases and J dropped 4 bases, with 12 bases sitting between them. CDR3 amino acids: CASSQGRSYGYTF. CDR3 nucleotides: TGTGCCAGCAGCCAGGGACGGAGCTATGGCTACACCTTC.

The chain employs TRBV7-8 and TRBJ2-7; D is perhaps TRBD1 (6 bases). The CDR3 has 13 residues. The V gene's germline CDR1 is SGHVS and CDR2 FQNEAQ. V lost 5 bases and J lost 7, with 15 bases in between. The CDR3 DNA reads as TGTGCCAGCAGCGCCCTACAGGGTCGGGAGCAGTACTTC. Encoded protein: CASSALQGREQYF.

The rearrangement joins TRBV6-5 to TRBJ2-1; 9 bases fit TRBD2. This CDR3 has 12 residues. Germline CDR1 and CDR2: MNHEY and SVGAGI. Losses at the gene ends were 6 bases for V and 11 bases for J; bases not matched to a gene: 5. The DNA of the CDR3 is TGTGCCAGCAGGTCGGGACTAGCTCAGCAGTTCTTC. It encodes CASRSGLAQQFF.

This clonotype was seen once. This chain joins TRBV25-1 and TRBJ1-1; D uncertain. V shed 5 bases and J shed 0 bases, with 16 bases lying between them. The V gene's germline CDR1 is MGHDK and CDR2 SYGVNS. The CDR3 runs to 16 residues. In DNA form, the CDR3 reads TGTGCCAGCAGTAACGGTCGGGGTTGGGTGAACACTGAAGCTTTCTTT. Encoded protein: CASSNGRGWVNTEAFF. The whole variable domain, filled in from reference TRBV25-1 and TRBJ1-1, reads EADIYQTPRYLVIGTGKKITLECSQTMGHDKMYWYQQDPGMELHLIHYSYGVNSTEKGDLSSESTVSRIRTEHFPLTLESARPSHTSQYLCASSNGRGWVNTEAFFGQGTRLTVV.